The clone carrying this T cell receptor beta chain was detected only a few times. Its antigen is still unknown. Sequencing targeted expressed TCRB transcripts, as all isolated RNA had been reverse transcribed. The table came from immunoSEQ multiplex PCR; TCRdb's copy has only in-frame clones and leaves some out. Here the sample spans about 470,000 clones, approximately 31% being singletons. The CDR3 totals 12 residues. CDR1 and CDR2 from the germline V gene are SNHLY and FYNNEI. The V gene lost 6 bases and the J gene lost 7 bases, with 10 bases spanning the gap. This record belongs to a study of beta chain features in type 1 diabetes. Background on the study: Investigators examined nearly 110,000,000 sorted cells across all samples. General study findings and limits: Moderately but significantly shorter TCRB CDR3s were found in Type 1 diabetes patients in all four CD4+ subsets. For cells with high TCR expression, cDNA sequencing could yield over-representation. Patients with type 1 diabetes showed fewer VDJ junction insertions and more deletions.

Material for sequencing was naive CD4+ T cells from blood. The receptor's source is a man aged 18 to 29 in good health. The chain couples TRBV2 to TRBJ2-1; D call uncertain. In nucleotides, the CDR3 is TGTGCCAGCAGGCCCGACGGAAATGAGCAGTTCTTC. This gives the protein CASRPDGNEQFF.